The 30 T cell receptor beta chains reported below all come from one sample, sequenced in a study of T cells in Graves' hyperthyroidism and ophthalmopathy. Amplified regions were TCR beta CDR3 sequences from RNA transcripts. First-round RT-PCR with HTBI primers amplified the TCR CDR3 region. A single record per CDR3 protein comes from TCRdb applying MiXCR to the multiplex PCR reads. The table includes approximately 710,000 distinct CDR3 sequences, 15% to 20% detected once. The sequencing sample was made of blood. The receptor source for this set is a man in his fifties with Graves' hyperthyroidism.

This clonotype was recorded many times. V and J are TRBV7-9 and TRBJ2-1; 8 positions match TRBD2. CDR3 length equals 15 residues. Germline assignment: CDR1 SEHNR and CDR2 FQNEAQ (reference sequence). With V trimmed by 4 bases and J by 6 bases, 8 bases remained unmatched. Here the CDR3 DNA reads TGTGCCAGCAGCTCCCCAGCGGGAGCTAGCAATGAGCAGTTCTTC. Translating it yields CASSSPAGASNEQFF. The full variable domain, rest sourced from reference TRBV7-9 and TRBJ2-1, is DTGVSQNPRHKITKRGQNVTFRCDPISEHNRLYWYRQTLGQGPEFLTYFQNEAQLEKSRLLSDRFSAERPKGSFSTLEIQRTEQGDSAMYLCASSSPAGASNEQFFGPGTRLTVL.

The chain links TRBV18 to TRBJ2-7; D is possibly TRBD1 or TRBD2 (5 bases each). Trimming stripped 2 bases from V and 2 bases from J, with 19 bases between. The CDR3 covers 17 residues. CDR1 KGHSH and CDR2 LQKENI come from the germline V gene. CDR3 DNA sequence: TGTGCCAGCTCACCATGGGCCCCGGGACGGAGCACCTACGAGCAGTACTTC. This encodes CASSPWAPGRSTYEQYF.

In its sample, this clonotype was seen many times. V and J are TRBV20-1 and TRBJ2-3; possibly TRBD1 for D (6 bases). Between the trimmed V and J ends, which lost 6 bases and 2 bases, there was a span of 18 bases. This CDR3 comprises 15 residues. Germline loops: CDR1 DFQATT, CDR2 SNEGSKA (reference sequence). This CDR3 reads CSAPTEGVYTDTQYF. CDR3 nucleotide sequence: TGCAGTGCCCCTACCGAGGGGGTTTACACAGATACGCAGTATTTT.

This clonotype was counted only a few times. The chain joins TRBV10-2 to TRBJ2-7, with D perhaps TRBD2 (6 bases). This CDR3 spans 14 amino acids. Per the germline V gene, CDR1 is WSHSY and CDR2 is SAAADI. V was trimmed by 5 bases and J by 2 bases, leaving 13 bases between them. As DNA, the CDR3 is TGCGCCAGCAGTCCCCAGCGGGCTGCCTACGAGCAGTACTTC. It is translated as CASSPQRAAYEQYF.

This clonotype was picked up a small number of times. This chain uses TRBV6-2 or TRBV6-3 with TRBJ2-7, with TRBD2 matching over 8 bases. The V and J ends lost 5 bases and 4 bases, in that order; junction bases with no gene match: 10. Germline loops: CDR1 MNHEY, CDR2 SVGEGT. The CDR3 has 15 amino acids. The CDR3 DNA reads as TGTGCCAGCAGTCAAGAGCGGGAGATGGAATACGAGCAGTACTTC. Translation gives CASSQEREMEYEQYF.

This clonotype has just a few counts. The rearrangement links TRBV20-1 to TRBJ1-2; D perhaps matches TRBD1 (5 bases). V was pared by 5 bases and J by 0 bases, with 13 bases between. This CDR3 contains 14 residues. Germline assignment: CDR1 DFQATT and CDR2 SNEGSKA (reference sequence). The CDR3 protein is CSALTMGANYGYTF. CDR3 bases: TGCAGTGCTCTGACAATGGGGGCTAACTATGGCTACACCTTC.

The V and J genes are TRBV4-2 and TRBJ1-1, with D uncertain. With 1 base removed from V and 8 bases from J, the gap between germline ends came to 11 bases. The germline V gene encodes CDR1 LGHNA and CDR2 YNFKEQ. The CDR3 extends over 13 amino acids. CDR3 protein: CASSQVPTTEAFF. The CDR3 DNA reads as TGTGCCAGCAGCCAAGTACCAACCACCGAAGCTTTCTTT.

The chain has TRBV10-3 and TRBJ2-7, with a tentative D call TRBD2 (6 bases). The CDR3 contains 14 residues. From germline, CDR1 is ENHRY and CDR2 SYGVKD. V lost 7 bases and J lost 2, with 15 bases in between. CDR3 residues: CAITHGRGAYEQYF. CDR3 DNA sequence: TGTGCCATCACCCACGGACGCGGGGCCTACGAGCAGTACTTC.

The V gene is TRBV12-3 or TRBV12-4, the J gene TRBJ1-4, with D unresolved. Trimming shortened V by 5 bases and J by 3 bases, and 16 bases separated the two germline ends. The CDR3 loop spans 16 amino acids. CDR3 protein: CASSIGGLMANEKLFF. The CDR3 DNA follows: TGTGCCAGCAGTATAGGAGGGCTTATGGCTAATGAAAAACTGTTTTTT.

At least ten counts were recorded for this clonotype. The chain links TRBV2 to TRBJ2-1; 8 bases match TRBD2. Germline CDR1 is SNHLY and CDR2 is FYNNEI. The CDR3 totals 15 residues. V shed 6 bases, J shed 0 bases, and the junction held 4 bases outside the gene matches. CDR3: CASRPGGSSYNEQFF. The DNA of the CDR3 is TGTGCCAGCAGGCCGGGGGGGAGCTCCTACAATGAGCAGTTCTTC.

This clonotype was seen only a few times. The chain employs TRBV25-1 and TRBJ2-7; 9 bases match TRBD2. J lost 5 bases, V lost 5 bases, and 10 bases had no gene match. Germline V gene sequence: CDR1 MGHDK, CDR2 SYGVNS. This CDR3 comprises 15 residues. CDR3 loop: CASSRRGLALDEQYF. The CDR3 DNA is TGTGCCAGCAGTCGGCGGGGACTAGCATTAGACGAGCAGTACTTC.

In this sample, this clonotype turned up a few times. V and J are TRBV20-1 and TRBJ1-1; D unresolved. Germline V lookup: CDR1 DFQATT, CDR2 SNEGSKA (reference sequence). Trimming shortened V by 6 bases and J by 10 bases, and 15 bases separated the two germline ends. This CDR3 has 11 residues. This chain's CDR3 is CSANAFRGAFF. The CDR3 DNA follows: TGCAGTGCAAACGCCTTTAGAGGAGCTTTCTTT.

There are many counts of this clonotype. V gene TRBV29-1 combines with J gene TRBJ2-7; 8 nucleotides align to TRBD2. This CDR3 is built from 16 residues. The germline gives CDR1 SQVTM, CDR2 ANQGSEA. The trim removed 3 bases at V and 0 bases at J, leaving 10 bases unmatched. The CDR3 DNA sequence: TGCAGCGTTGACACCGGTACTAGCGGTATCTCCTACGAGCAGTACTTC. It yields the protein CSVDTGTSGISYEQYF.

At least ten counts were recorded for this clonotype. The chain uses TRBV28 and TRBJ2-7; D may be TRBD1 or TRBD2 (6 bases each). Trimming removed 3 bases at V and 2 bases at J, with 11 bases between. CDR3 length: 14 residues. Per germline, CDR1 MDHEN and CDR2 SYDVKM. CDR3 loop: CASSLGGSTYEQYF. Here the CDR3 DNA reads TGTGCCAGCAGTTTGGGGGGCAGTACCTACGAGCAGTACTTC.

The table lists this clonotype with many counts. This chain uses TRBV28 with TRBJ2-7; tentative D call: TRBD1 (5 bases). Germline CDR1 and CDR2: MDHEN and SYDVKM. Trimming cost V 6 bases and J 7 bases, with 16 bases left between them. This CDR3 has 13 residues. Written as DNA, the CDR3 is TGTGCCAGCAGGTACAGGACCCCCTGGGAGCAGTACTTC. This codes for CASRYRTPWEQYF.

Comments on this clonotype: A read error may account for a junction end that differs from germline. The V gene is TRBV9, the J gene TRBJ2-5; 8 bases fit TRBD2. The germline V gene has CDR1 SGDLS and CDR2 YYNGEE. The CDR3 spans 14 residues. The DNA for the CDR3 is TGTGCCAGCAGTTACGGGAGGGCCGGAGAGTCCCAGTACTTC. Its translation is CASSYGRAGESQYF.

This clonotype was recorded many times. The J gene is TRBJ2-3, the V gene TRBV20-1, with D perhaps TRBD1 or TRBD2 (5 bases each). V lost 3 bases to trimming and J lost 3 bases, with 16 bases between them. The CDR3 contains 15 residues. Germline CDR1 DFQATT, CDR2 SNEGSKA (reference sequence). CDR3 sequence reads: CSARRGELWTDTQYF. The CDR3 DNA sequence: TGCAGTGCTAGGCGAGGGGAACTATGGACAGATACGCAGTATTTT.

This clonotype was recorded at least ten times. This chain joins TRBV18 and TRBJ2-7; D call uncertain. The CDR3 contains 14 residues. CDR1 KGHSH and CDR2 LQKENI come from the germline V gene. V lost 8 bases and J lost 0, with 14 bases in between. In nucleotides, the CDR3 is TGTGCCAGCCGGTCGTCAGGCGTCTCCTACGAGCAGTACTTC. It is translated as CASRSSGVSYEQYF.

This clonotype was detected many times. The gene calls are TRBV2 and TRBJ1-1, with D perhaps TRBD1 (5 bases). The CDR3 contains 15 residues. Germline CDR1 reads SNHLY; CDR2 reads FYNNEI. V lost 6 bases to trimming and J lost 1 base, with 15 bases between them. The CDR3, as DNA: TGTGCCAGCAGACCCGGGAGGGGCGGGAACACTGAAGCTTTCTTT. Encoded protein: CASRPGRGGNTEAFF.

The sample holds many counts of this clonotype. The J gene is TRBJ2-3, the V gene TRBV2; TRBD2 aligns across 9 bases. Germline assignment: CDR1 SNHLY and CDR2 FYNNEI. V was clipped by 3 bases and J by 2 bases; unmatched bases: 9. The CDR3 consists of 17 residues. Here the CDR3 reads CASSDLTSGFITDTQYF. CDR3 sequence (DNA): TGTGCCAGCAGTGACCTGACTAGCGGATTTATCACAGATACGCAGTATTTT. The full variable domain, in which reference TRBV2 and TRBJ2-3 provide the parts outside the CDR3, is EPEVTQTPSHQVTQMGQEVILRCVPISNHLYFYWYRQILGQKVEFLVSFYNNEISEKSEIFDDQFSVERPDGSNFTLKIRSTKLEDSAMYFCASSDLTSGFITDTQYFGPGTRLTVL.

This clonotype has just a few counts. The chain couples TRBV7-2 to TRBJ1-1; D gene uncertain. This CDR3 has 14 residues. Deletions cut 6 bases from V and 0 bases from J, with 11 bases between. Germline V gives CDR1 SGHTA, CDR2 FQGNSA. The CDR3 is CASRPTVMNTEAFF. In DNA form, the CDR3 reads TGTGCCAGCAGGCCTACAGTGATGAACACTGAAGCTTTCTTT.

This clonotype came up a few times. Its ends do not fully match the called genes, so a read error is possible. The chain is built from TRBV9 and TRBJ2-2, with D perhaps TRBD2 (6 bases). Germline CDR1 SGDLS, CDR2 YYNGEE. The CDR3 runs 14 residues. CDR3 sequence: CASRPGGNSGELFF. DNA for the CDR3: TGTGCCAGCCGCCCTGGGGGGAACTCCGGGGAGCTGTTTTTT.

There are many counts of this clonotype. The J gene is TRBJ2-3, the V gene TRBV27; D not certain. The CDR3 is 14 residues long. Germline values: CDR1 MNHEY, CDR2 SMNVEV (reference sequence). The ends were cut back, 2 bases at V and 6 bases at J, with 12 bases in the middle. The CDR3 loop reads CASSLLGTPDTQYF. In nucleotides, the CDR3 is TGTGCCAGCAGTTTACTGGGCACACCCGATACGCAGTATTTT.

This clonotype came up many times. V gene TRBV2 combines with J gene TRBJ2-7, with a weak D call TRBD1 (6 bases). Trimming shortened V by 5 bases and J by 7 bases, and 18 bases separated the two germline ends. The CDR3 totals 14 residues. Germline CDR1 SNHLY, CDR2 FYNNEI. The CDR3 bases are TGTGCCAGCAGTCTAAGACAGGACGTCTGGGAGCAGTACTTC. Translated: CASSLRQDVWEQYF.

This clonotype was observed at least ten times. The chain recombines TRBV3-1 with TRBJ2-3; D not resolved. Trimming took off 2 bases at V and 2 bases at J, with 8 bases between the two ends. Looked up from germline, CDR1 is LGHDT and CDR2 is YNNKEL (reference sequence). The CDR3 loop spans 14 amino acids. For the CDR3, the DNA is TGTGCCAGCAGCCAATCGGACGTCACAGATACGCAGTATTTT. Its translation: CASSQSDVTDTQYF.

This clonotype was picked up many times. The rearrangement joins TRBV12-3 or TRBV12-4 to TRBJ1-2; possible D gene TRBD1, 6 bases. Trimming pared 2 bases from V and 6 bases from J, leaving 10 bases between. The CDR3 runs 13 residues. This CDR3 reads CASSLRRGHGYTF. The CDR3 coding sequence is TGTGCCAGCAGTTTACGCAGGGGCCATGGCTACACCTTC.

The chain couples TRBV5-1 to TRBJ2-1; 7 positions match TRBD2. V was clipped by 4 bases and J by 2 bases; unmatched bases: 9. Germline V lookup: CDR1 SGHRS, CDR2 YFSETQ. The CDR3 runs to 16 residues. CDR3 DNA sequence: TGCGCCAGCAGCCTGAAAGGCGGGAGCGCCTACAATGAGCAGTTCTTC. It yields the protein CASSLKGGSAYNEQFF. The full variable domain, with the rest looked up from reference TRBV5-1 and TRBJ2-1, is KAGVTQTPRYLIKTRGQQVTLSCSPISGHRSVSWYQQTPGQGLQFLFEYFSETQRNKGNFPGRFSGRQFSNSRSEMNVSTLELGDSALYLCASSLKGGSAYNEQFFGPGTRLTVL.

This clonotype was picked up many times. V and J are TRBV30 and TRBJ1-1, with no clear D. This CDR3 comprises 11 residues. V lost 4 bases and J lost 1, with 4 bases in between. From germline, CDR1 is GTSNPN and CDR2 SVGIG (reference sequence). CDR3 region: CAWTKNTEAFF. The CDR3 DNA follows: TGTGCCTGGACAAAGAACACTGAAGCTTTCTTT.

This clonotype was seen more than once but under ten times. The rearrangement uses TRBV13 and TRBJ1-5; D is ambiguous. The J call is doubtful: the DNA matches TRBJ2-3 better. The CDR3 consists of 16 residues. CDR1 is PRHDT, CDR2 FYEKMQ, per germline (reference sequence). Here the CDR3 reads CASSPSVGYGNQPQYF. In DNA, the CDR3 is TGTGCCAGCAGCCCATCGGTTGGATACGGCAATCAGCCCCAGTATTTT.

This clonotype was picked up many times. This CDR3 is CSARQGMDTEAFF. CDR3 coding DNA: TGCAGTGCTAGACAGGGGATGGACACTGAAGCTTTCTTT. This chain joins TRBV20-1 and TRBJ1-1, with a possible D match to TRBD1 (6 bases). V shed 2 bases and J shed 3 bases, with 10 bases lying between them. Germline CDR1 reads DFQATT; CDR2 reads SNEGSKA (reference sequence). The CDR3 has 13 residues.